The 26 T cell receptor beta chains below were found in one sample sequenced in a study of blood T cell repertoires in COVID-19. Profiled with immunoSEQ multiplex PCR; TCRdb holds only in-frame clones, not every one. The data show roughly 150,000 clones, with around four fifths seen just once and roughly 3.5% held by the top ten. The sample comprised peripheral blood. Receptor source: a woman aged 80 or older with acute or convalescent COVID-19.

This clone was counted between two and nine times. The chain uses TRBV21-1 and TRBJ1-4; TRBD1 reflects the table's D call only, with no check against the DNA. TRBV21-1 is given as a pseudogene. CDR3 length: 21 amino acids. The CDR3 coding sequence is TGTGCCAGCAGCAAAGTATCCCACCGGCCGGGACAGAGCGCAACTAATGAAAAACTGTTTTTT. It specifies CASSKVSHRPGQSATNEKLFF.

V and J are TRBV2 and TRBJ2-1, with D perhaps matching TRBD2 (5 bases). CDR1 and CDR2 from the germline V gene are SNHLY and FYNNEI. With 2 bases removed from V and 6 bases from J, the gap between germline ends came to 14 bases. The CDR3 length is 15 residues. The CDR3 sequence is CASSETQRPSNEQFF. CDR3 nucleotides: TGTGCCAGCAGTGAAACCCAGCGGCCCTCCAATGAGCAGTTCTTC. The whole variable domain, remainder taken from reference TRBV2 and TRBJ2-1, is EPEVTQTPSHQVTQMGQEVILRCVPISNHLYFYWYRQILGQKVEFLVSFYNNEISEKSEIFDDQFSVERPDGSNFTLKIRSTKLEDSAMYFCASSETQRPSNEQFFGPGTRLTVL.

The chain links TRBV25-1 to TRBJ2-7; no firm D call. The germline V and J ends were trimmed by 4 bases and 0 bases, with 4 bases remaining between them. Per the germline V gene, CDR1 is MGHDK and CDR2 is SYGVNS. The CDR3 has 12 amino acids. The CDR3 nucleotides are TGTGCCAGCAGTGTTAACTCCTACGAGCAGTACTTC. Its translation: CASSVNSYEQYF.

The chain links TRBV10-3 to TRBJ2-7; 8 positions agree with TRBD2. CDR1 and CDR2 from the germline V gene are ENHRY and SYGVKD. The junction had 7 bases not matched to a gene; V was cut back by 0 bases and J by 0 bases. CDR3 length: 17 residues. The DNA of the CDR3 is TGTGCCATCAGTGAGTCTAGCGGGGTAATCAGCTCCTACGAGCAGTACTTC. Protein: CAISESSGVISSYEQYF.

The chain is built from TRBV28 and TRBJ1-2, with D possibly being TRBD1 (6 bases). The germline V gene has CDR1 MDHEN and CDR2 SYDVKM. With 3 bases removed from V and 8 bases from J, the gap between germline ends came to 16 bases. The CDR3 is made up of 14 amino acids. Here the CDR3 reads CASSFYRVGSGYTF. CDR3 DNA: TGTGCCAGCAGTTTCTACAGGGTAGGCTCCGGCTACACCTTC.

V and J are TRBV4-3 and TRBJ1-5; unclear D gene. In germline, CDR1 is LGHNA, CDR2 YSLEER. V lost 0 bases, J lost 1 base, and 16 bases lay in between. The CDR3 is made up of 18 amino acids. The CDR3 DNA sequence: TGCGCCAGCAGCCAAGATACCCGCAGGTCGATAAGCAATCAGCCCCAGCATTTT. Translation: CASSQDTRRSISNQPQHF.

The chain couples TRBV5-1 to TRBJ1-1; 7 bases are a match to TRBD1. This CDR3 spans 15 amino acids. Germline CDR1 SGHRS, CDR2 YFSETQ. With V trimmed by 3 bases and J by 5 bases, 10 bases remained unmatched. This CDR3 is CASSWGTVEGTEAFF. In DNA form, the CDR3 reads TGCGCCAGCAGCTGGGGGACAGTGGAGGGGACTGAAGCTTTCTTT.

This chain joins TRBV29-1 and TRBJ2-3, with TRBD2 identical over 12 bases. V dropped 4 bases and J dropped 4; count of bases not matched to a gene: 9. The CDR3 spans 16 residues. CDR1 and CDR2 (germline): SQVTM, ANQGSEA. The CDR3 DNA is TGCAGCGTTGGCCCCAGCCTAGCGGGGGGGTCAGATACGCAGTATTTT. Translated, it gives CSVGPSLAGGSDTQYF.

This sequence joins TRBV7-9 and TRBJ2-3; no firm D call. Trimming cost V 2 bases and J 6 bases, with 9 bases left between them. The CDR3 totals 13 residues. From germline, CDR1 is SEHNR and CDR2 FQNEAQ (reference sequence). The CDR3 loop is CASSLRGPDTQYF. CDR3 bases: TGTGCCAGCAGCTTAAGAGGTCCCGATACGCAGTATTTT.

The rearrangement links TRBV18 to TRBJ2-7; the D gene is possibly TRBD2 (5 bases). The V gene lost 0 bases and the J gene lost 2 bases, with 11 bases spanning the gap. CDR3 length equals 15 residues. Germline CDR1 KGHSH, CDR2 LQKENI. The CDR3 sequence is CASSPPVLEAYEQYF. In nucleotides, the CDR3 is TGTGCCAGCTCACCACCGGTACTAGAGGCCTACGAGCAGTACTTC.

The V and J genes are TRBV15 and TRBJ2-7; TRBD1 agrees at 10 bases. The germline V gene encodes CDR1 LNHNV and CDR2 YYDKDF (reference sequence). V shed 0 bases, J shed 3 bases, and the junction held 2 bases outside the gene matches. The length of the CDR3 is 15 residues. CDR3 sequence (DNA): TGTGCCACCAGCAGAGATGGGACAGGGGTCTACGAGCAGTACTTC. It codes for CATSRDGTGVYEQYF.

This clone occurred once. The V gene is TRBV2, the J gene TRBJ2-2, with D possibly matching TRBD1 (5 bases). V shed 2 bases and J shed 0 bases, with 7 bases lying between them. The CDR3 totals 15 residues. Germline CDR1 reads SNHLY; CDR2 reads FYNNEI. CDR3 DNA: TGTGCCAGCAGTGAACTCAGGGCGAACACCGGGGAGCTGTTTTTT. It encodes CASSELRANTGELFF.

This chain links TRBV7-3 with TRBJ2-5; D is perhaps TRBD1 (6 bases). Germline assignment: CDR1 SGHTA and CDR2 FQGTGA. Deletions cut 5 bases from V and 0 bases from J, with 16 bases between. This CDR3 spans 16 amino acids. CDR3 in DNA: TGTGCCAGCAGCCCATCCGGGACAAACGACCAAGAGACCCAGTACTTC. This encodes CASSPSGTNDQETQYF.

The V and J genes are TRBV7-2 and TRBJ1-2; D gene unclear. The CDR3 covers 14 residues. V lost 2 bases and J lost 3, with 10 bases in between. From germline, CDR1 is SGHTA and CDR2 FQGNSA. In nucleotides, the CDR3 is TGTGCCAGCAGCTTACTGGGTGCGGACTATGGCTACACCTTC. Translated: CASSLLGADYGYTF.

The chain couples TRBV11-2 to TRBJ2-2, with 8 positions matching TRBD1. Germline CDR1 is SGHAT and CDR2 is FQNNGV. The CDR3 covers 15 residues. The trim removed 3 bases at V and 5 bases at J, leaving 5 bases unmatched. In nucleotides, the CDR3 is TGTGCCAGCAGCTTCGGGACAGGCGAGACCGGGGAGCTGTTTTTT. The encoded protein is CASSFGTGETGELFF.

The V gene is TRBV6-5, the J gene TRBJ1-4; D call uncertain. Per the germline V gene, CDR1 is MNHEY and CDR2 is SVGAGI. This CDR3 spans 14 amino acids. Trimming removed 0 bases from V and 7 bases from J, with 9 bases in between. The CDR3 is CASSYSSGGEKLFF. CDR3 in DNA: TGTGCCAGCAGTTACTCAAGCGGCGGTGAAAAACTGTTTTTT.

The genes are TRBV6-6 and TRBJ1-1; weak D call: TRBD1 (5 bases). CDR3 length: 13 amino acids. Looked up from germline, CDR1 is MNHNY and CDR2 is SVGAGI (reference sequence). The ends were cut back, 8 bases at V and 0 bases at J, with 10 bases in the middle. The DNA of the CDR3 is TGTGCCAGCGAAGACAGAATGAACACTGAAGCTTTCTTT. Amino acids: CASEDRMNTEAFF.

The chain recombines TRBV3-1 (or the pseudogene TRBV3-2) with TRBJ1-1; 10 bases fit TRBD1. This CDR3 region has 13 residues. V gave up 6 bases and J gave up 5 bases; unmatched junction bases: 3. The germline gives CDR1 LGHDT, CDR2 YNNKEL (reference sequence). This chain's CDR3 is CASRGQGITEAFF. The CDR3 nucleotides read TGTGCCAGCAGGGGACAGGGGATTACTGAAGCTTTCTTT.

The gene calls are TRBV30 and TRBJ1-6; 8 positions agree with TRBD1. The CDR3 covers 14 residues. Trimming took 0 bases from V and 7 from J; bases not matched to a gene: 2. Germline CDR1 reads GTSNPN; CDR2 reads SVGIG (reference sequence). CDR3 residues: CAWSVRQGNSPLHF. As DNA, the CDR3 is TGTGCCTGGAGTGTACGACAGGGGAATTCACCCCTCCACTTT.

This clone was seen only a few times. The chain couples TRBV11-2 to TRBJ1-2; D is unresolved. The CDR3 is 15 residues long. V lost 1 base and J lost 9, with 18 bases in between. CDR1 and CDR2 from the germline V gene are SGHAT and FQNNGV. The CDR3 here is CASSLGVNTSPRYTF. The DNA of the CDR3 is TGTGCCAGCAGCTTAGGGGTTAACACTAGCCCTCGCTACACCTTC.

V is TRBV7-8 and J is TRBJ1-4, with D uncertain. The V gene lost 3 bases and the J gene lost 1 base, with 3 bases spanning the gap. Germline V CDR1 and CDR2: SGHVS, FQNEAQ. This CDR3 region has 13 residues. The CDR3 is CASSFLTNEKLFF. CDR3 nucleotides: TGTGCCAGCAGCTTCCTAACTAATGAAAAACTGTTTTTT.

The chain uses TRBV6-5 and TRBJ2-6; no firm D call. Trimming stripped 2 bases from V and 0 bases from J, with 8 bases between. CDR3 size: 16 residues. CDR1 is MNHEY, CDR2 SVGAGI, per germline. The chain's CDR3 is CASSYRDNSGANVLTF. Written as DNA, the CDR3 is TGTGCCAGCAGTTACCGTGACAACTCTGGGGCCAACGTCCTGACTTTC.

This CDR3 is CAISEPSILQGIDGYTF. CDR3 bases: TGTGCCATCAGTGAGCCGTCCATTCTTCAGGGAATCGATGGCTACACCTTC. The chain links TRBV10-3 to TRBJ1-2; possible D gene TRBD1, 5 bases. Germline V lookup: CDR1 ENHRY, CDR2 SYGVKD. There are 17 residues in the CDR3. The germline V and J ends were trimmed by 2 bases and 6 bases, with 22 bases remaining between them.

The chain employs TRBV2 and TRBJ2-2, with 9 bases aligning to TRBD1. CDR3 length: 19 amino acids. From germline, CDR1 is SNHLY and CDR2 FYNNEI. V lost 2 bases to trimming and J lost 5 bases; unmatched junction nucleotides: 15. The CDR3 is CASSESGTGPFSFTGELFF. CDR3 DNA: TGTGCCAGCAGTGAATCCGGGACAGGGCCGTTTTCTTTTACCGGGGAGCTGTTTTTT.

The rearrangement links TRBV18 to TRBJ2-1; D gene ambiguous. V lost 6 bases and J 5 bases, leaving 14 bases between the germline ends. Germline lookup yields CDR1 KGHSH and CDR2 LQKENI. This CDR3 comprises 14 residues. CDR3 amino acids: CASSGPNRNNEQFF. The DNA for the CDR3 is TGTGCCAGCTCTGGGCCCAACCGAAACAATGAGCAGTTCTTC.

This clone was seen more than once but under ten times. This chain connects TRBV19 to TRBJ1-1; 9 nucleotides match TRBD1. This CDR3 comprises 17 residues. Germline trimming cut 5 bases from V and 5 bases from J; bases unmatched to any gene: 15. Germline V CDR1 and CDR2: LNHDA, SQIVND (reference sequence). The CDR3 coding sequence is TGTGCCAGTAGTCCATGGACAGGGGCCTCCTGGGGGACTGAAGCTTTCTTT. Translating gives CASSPWTGASWGTEAFF.